This TCR beta chain was captured in a study of beta chain features in type 1 diabetes. All of the sorted populations showed purity greater than 98%. This clone came up a few times. Its antigen remains unknown. Expressed TCRB transcripts were sequenced after all isolated RNA was converted to cDNA. Measured with immunoSEQ multiplex PCR; TCRdb has only the in-frame clones, and not every one. The sample shows fewer than 200,000 clones, around 8.5% of them seen only once. Trimming removed 0 bases at V and 10 bases at J, with 7 bases between. Germline CDR1 MNHNS, CDR2 SASEGT. This CDR3 comprises 13 residues. Findings and caveats of the study: Healthy donors had naive, central memory and Treg TCRB repertoires that appeared less similar than those seen among patients.

What was sequenced was central memory CD4+ T cells from blood. The receptor was derived from a young man in good health. The chain is built from TRBV6-1 and TRBJ1-6; D remains ambiguous. CDR3 sequence: CASSEAGVSPLHF. The CDR3 DNA follows: TGTGCCAGCAGTGAAGCCGGGGTGTCACCCCTCCACTTT.